This T cell receptor (beta chain) was observed in a study of metastatic and nonmetastatic thyroid tumors. Study information: Malignant and benign thyroid patients had repertoires compared in peripheral blood and tumor or nodule tissue. Study-wide findings and caveats: Reportedly, malignant thyroid tumors had significantly higher TCR beta diversity than benign nodules, in blood and tumor.

This clone is medium-sized. Its antigen is not known. As originally analysed: The distant-metastasis classifier for papillary thyroid cancer was built from CDR3 differences across clinicopathological groups. With MiXCR, TCRdb reprocessed the PCR reads. TCRdb's processing, not the study's, gives the V and J calls here. Of roughly 20,000 clones listed, around 29% were seen once; the top ten hold 13% to 15%. All patients were untreated before thyroid surgery. Sequenced material: blood. The sequence was obtained from a female donor with papillary thyroid cancer or a benign thyroid nodule (not recorded which). Some clones in this sample may be carry-over from other donors' samples.

The chain's CDR3 is CASSKGQRYTDTQYF. CDR3 sequence (DNA): TGTGCCAGTAGTAAGGGCCAGAGGTACACAGATACGCAGTATTTT. The chain combines TRBV19 with TRBJ2-3; D is unclear. Germline CDR1 reads LNHDA; CDR2 reads SQIVND (reference sequence). The V end was cut by 4 bases, the J end by 2 bases, with 13 bases between. The CDR3 totals 15 residues.